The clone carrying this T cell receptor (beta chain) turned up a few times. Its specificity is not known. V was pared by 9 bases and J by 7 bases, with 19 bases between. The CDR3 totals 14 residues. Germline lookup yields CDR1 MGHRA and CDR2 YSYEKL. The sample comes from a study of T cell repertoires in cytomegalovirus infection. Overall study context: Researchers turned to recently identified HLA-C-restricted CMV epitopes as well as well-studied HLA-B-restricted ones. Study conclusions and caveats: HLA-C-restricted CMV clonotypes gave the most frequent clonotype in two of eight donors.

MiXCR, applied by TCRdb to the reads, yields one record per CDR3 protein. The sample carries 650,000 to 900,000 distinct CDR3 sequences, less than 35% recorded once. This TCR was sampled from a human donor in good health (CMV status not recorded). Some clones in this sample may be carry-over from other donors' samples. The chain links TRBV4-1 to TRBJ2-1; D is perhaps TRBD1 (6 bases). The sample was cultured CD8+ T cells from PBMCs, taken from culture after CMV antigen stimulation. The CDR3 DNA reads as TGCGCCAGTTCTGGGGACACCTACGGGAATGAGCAGTTCTTC. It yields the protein CASSGDTYGNEQFF.